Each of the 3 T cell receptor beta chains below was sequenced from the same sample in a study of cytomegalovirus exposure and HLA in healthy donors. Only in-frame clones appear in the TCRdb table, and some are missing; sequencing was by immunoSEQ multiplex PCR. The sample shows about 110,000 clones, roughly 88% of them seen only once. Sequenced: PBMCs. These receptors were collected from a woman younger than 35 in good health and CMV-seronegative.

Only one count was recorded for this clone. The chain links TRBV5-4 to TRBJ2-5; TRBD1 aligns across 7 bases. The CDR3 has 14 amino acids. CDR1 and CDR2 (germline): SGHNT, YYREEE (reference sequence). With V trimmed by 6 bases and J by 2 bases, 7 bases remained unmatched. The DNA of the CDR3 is TGTGCCAGCAAGAACCGGGACAGACAAGAGACCCAGTACTTC. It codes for CASKNRDRQETQYF.

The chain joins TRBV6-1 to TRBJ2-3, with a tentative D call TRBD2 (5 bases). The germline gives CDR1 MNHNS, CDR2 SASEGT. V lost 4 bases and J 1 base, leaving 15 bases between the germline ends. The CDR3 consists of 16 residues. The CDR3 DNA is TGTGCCAGCAGTGCGGAGGACTTCGCCCGCACAGATACGCAGTATTTT. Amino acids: CASSAEDFARTDTQYF.

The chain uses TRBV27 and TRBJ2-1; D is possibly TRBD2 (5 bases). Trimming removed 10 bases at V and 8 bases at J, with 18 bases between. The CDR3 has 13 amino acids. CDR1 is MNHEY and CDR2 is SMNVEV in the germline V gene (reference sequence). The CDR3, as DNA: TGTGCCACCCGGGGTTTCCCCTCCTATGAGCAGTTCTTC. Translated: CATRGFPSYEQFF.